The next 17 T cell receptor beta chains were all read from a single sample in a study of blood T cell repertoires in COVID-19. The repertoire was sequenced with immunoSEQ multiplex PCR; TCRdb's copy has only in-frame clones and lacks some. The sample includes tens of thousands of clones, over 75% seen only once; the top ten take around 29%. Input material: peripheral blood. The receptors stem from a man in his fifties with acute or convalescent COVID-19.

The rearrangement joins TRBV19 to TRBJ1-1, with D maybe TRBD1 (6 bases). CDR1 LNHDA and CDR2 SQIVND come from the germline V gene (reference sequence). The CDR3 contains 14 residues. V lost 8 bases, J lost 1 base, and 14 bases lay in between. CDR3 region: CASRKDRPNTEAFF. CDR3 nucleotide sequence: TGTGCCAGTCGAAAAGACAGGCCGAACACTGAAGCTTTCTTT.

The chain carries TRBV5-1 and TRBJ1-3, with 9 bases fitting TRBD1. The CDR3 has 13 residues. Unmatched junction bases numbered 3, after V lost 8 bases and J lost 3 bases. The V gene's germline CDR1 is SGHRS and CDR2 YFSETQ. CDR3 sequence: CASRTGVGNTIYF. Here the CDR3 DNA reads TGCGCCAGTCGGACAGGGGTTGGAAACACCATATATTTT.

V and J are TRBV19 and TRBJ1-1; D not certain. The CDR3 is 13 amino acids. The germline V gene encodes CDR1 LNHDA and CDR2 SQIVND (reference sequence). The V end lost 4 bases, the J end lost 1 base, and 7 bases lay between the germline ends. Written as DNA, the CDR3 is TGTGCCAGTAGTAATTCAGGGAACACTGAAGCTTTCTTT. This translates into CASSNSGNTEAFF.

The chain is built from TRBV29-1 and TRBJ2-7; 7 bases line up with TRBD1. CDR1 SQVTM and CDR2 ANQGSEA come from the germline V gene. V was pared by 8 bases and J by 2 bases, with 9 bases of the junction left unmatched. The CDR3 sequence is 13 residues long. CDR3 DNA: TGCAGCCACTCGGACGGACAGGCCTACGAGCAGTACTTC. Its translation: CSHSDGQAYEQYF.

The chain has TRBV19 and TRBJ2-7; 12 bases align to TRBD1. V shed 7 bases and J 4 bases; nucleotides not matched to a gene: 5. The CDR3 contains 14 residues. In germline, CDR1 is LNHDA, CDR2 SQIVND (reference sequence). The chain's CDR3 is CASTGTGGLYEQYF. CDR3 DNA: TGTGCCAGTACCGGGACAGGGGGCTTGTACGAGCAGTACTTC.

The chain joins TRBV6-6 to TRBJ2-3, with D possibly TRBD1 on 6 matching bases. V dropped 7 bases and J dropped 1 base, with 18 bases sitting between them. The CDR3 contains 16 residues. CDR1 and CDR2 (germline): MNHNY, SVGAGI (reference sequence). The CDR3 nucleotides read TGTGCCAGCACAGGGTGGGACAATGGAGGCACAGATACGCAGTATTTT. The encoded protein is CASTGWDNGGTDTQYF.

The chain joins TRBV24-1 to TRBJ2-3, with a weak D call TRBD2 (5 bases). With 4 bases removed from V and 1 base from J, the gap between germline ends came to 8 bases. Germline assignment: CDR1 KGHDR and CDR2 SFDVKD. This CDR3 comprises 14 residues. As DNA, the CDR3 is TGTGCCACCAGTGACCCCGGGGGCACAGATACGCAGTATTTT. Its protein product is CATSDPGGTDTQYF.

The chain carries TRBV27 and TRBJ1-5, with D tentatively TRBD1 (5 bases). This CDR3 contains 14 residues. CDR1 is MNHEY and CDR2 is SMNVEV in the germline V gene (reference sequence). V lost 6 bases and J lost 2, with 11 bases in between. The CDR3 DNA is TGTGCCAGCAGAAGTCAGGGTGGCAATCAGCCCCAGCATTTT. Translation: CASRSQGGNQPQHF.

The CDR3 reads CASSSPRGGLSVEQYF. The CDR3 DNA is TGTGCCAGCAGCTCCCCCCGGGGGGGGCTTTCGGTCGAGCAGTACTTC. The chain has TRBV7-9 and TRBJ2-7; 8 nucleotides match TRBD2. The length of the CDR3 is 16 residues. Germline loops: CDR1 SEHNR, CDR2 FQNEAQ (reference sequence). J lost 6 bases, V lost 4 bases, and 14 bases had no gene match. Based on the CDR3 plus reference TRBV7-9 and TRBJ2-7, the full variable domain is DTGVSQNPRHKITKRGQNVTFRCDPISEHNRLYWYRQTLGQGPEFLTYFQNEAQLEKSRLLSDRFSAERPKGSFSTLEIQRTEQGDSAMYLCASSSPRGGLSVEQYFGPGTRLTVT.

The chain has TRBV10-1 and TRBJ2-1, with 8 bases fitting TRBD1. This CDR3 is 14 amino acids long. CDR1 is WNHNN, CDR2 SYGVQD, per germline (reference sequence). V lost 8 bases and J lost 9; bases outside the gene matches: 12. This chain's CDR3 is CASGKQAGGGEQFF. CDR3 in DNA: TGCGCCAGCGGAAAGCAGGCAGGGGGCGGTGAGCAGTTCTTC.

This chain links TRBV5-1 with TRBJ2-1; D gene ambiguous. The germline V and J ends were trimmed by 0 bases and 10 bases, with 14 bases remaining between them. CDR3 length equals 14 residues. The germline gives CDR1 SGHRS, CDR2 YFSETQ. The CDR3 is CASSLESSVLEQFF. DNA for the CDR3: TGCGCCAGCAGCTTGGAGTCTTCCGTACTCGAGCAGTTCTTC.

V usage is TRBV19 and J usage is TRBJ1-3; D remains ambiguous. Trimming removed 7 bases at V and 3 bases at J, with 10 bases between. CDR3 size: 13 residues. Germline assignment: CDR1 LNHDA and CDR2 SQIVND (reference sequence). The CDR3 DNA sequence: TGTGCCAGTACTGCAGGCCTTGGAAACACCATATATTTT. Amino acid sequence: CASTAGLGNTIYF.

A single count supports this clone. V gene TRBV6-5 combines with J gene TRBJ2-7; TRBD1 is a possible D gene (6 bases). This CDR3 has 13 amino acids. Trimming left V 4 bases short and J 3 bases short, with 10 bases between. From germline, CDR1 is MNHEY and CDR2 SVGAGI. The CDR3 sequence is CASSSPDSYEQYF. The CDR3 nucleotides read TGTGCCAGCAGTTCCCCGGACAGCTACGAGCAGTACTTC.

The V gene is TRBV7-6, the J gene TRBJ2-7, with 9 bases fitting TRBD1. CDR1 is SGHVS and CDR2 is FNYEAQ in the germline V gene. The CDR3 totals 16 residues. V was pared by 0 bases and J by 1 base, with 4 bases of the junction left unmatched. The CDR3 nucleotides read TGTGCCAGCAGCTTAGCGGGACAGGGAGCATCCTACGAGCAGTACTTC. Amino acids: CASSLAGQGASYEQYF.

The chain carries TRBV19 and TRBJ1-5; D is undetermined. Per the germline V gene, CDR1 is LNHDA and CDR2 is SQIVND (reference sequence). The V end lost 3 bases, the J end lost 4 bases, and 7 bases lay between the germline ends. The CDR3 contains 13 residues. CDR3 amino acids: CASSITDNQPQHF. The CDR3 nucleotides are TGTGCCAGTAGTATCACAGATAATCAGCCCCAGCATTTT.

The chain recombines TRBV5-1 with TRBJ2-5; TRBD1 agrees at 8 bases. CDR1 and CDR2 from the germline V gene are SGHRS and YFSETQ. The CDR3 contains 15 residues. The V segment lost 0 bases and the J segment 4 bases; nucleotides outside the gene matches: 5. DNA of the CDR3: TGCGCCAGCAGCTTGGGACAGGGGTTAGGAGAGACCCAGTACTTC. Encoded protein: CASSLGQGLGETQYF. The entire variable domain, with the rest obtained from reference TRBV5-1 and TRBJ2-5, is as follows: KAGVTQTPRYLIKTRGQQVTLSCSPISGHRSVSWYQQTPGQGLQFLFEYFSETQRNKGNFPGRFSGRQFSNSRSEMNVSTLELGDSALYLCASSLGQGLGETQYFGPGTRLLVL.

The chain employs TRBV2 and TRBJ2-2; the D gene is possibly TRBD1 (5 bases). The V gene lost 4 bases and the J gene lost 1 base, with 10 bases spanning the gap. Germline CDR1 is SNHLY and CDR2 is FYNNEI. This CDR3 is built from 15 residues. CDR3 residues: CASSAGIGNTGELFF. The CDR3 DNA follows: TGTGCCAGCAGTGCAGGGATCGGGAACACCGGGGAGCTGTTTTTT.